This TCR beta chain was recorded in a study of T-cell reconstitution after alpha-beta-depleted transplantation in children. The germline CDR1 and CDR2 sequences are SGHRS and YFSETQ. Trimming removed 0 bases at V and 0 bases at J, with 10 bases between. This CDR3 contains 17 residues. The authors prepared the TCRbeta library with unique molecular identifiers. TCRdb used MiXCR to reprocess the PCR reads, holding one entry per CDR3 protein. The data contain 450,000 to 500,000 distinct CDR3 sequences, roughly an eighth of them singletons. This receptor was obtained from a human donor who donated a stem cell graft to a child with combined immunodeficiency. The input for sequencing was PBMCs from the stem cell graft donor, taken from the stem cell graft. J is TRBJ2-6 and V is TRBV5-1; D possibly uses TRBD1 or TRBD2 (5 bases each). DNA for the CDR3: TGCGCCAGCAGCTTGGGGGACCTCCCCTCTGGGGCCAACGTCCTGACTTTC. The encoded protein is CASSLGDLPSGANVLTF.